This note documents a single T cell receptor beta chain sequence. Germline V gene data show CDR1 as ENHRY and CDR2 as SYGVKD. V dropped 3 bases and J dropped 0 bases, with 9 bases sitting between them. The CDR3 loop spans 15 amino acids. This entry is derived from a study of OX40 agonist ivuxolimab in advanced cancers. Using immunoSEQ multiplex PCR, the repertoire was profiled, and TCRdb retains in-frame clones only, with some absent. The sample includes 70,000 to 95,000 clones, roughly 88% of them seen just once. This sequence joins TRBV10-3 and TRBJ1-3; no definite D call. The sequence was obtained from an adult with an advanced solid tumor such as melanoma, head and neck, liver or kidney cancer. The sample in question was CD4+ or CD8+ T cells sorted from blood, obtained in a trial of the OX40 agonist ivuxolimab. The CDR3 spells CAISEGGYSGNTIYF. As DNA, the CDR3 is TGTGCCATCAGTGAAGGCGGGTACTCTGGAAACACCATATATTTT.